Below, one T cell receptor (beta chain) is given with its context. No antigen is known for it. V lost 3 bases, J lost 3 bases, and 13 bases stayed unmatched. The CDR3 loop spans 18 amino acids. Germline V CDR1 and CDR2: MDHEN, SYDVKM. The data are from a study of graft-versus-host responses after intestinal transplantation. The study, taken as a whole, reports: Early after transplant, HvG clones declined as circulating GvH clones peaked. Allografts from individuals with graft-donor T cell macrochimerism displayed high graft-versus-host to host-versus-graft clonal ratios. GvH clones turned up in recipient marrow; some had shown up first in ileum or blood.

Using immunoSEQ multiplex PCR, the repertoire was profiled, and TCRdb retains in-frame clones only, with some absent. The data hold roughly 23,000 clones, with more than 90% observed a single time. The input for sequencing was PBMCs, taken approximately 38 days after intestinal transplant. This chain connects TRBV28 to TRBJ2-7, with 11 nucleotides matching TRBD2. The TCR comes from a human patient who received an intestinal transplant, so some T cells may come from the graft donor. The chain's CDR3 is CASSFWLAGGFPYYEQYF. CDR3 coding DNA: TGTGCCAGCAGTTTCTGGCTAGCGGGAGGTTTTCCGTACTACGAGCAGTACTTC.